The clone carrying this TCR beta chain has a handful of counts. The data were taken from a study of CD8+CD57+ T cells in acquired aplastic anemia. Background on the study: Sorted CD4+ and CD8+ cells yielded DNA averaging approximately 3.5 ug.

TCR beta VDJ and CDR3 profiles were obtained from a genomic DNA template. TCRdb redid the calling of the reads with MiXCR, one entry per CDR3 protein. The sample has around 180,000 distinct CDR3 sequences, approximately 48% seen once. Patients chosen for sequencing had CD8+CD57+ cells that had expanded, as shown by flow cytometry. The enrolled patients all had severe acquired aplastic anemia. Each patient gave a blood sample that was collected before any therapy had been received. The germline CDR1 and CDR2 sequences are SGHTA and FQGTGA. Trimming shortened V by 5 bases and J by 6 bases, and 7 bases separated the two germline ends. The CDR3 extends over 12 amino acids.

The sample consisted of sorted CD4+, CD8+, or CD8+CD57+ T cells (not recorded which) from PBMCs. The rearrangement uses TRBV7-3 and TRBJ2-2; no clear D. The receptor comes from a human donor with aplastic anemia. CDR3: CASSPMSGELFF. The CDR3, as DNA: TGTGCCAGCAGCCCGATGTCCGGGGAGCTGTTTTTT.